The 6 T cell receptor beta chains in this list originate from one sample, sequenced in a study of blood T cell repertoires in COVID-19. Sequenced by immunoSEQ multiplex PCR; TCRdb stores in-frame clones only, minus some. The sample comprises 95,000 to 130,000 clones, approximately 84% of which are singletons, and 7.5% rests with the top ten. The source material was peripheral blood. These TCRs come from a man in his 70s with active or convalescent COVID-19.

The CDR3 region is CASSPDSFATMEGSPLHF. In DNA form, the CDR3 reads TGTGCCAGTAGTCCAGACAGTTTTGCGACCATGGAAGGTTCACCCCTCCACTTT. The gene calls are TRBV19 and TRBJ1-6; possibly TRBD1 for D (5 bases). This CDR3 region has 18 residues. V gave up 5 bases and J gave up 9 bases, with 26 bases separating them. Germline loops: CDR1 LNHDA, CDR2 SQIVND (reference sequence).

The rearrangement links TRBV28 to TRBJ1-2, with TRBD1 matching over 8 bases. V trimming: 6 bases; J trimming: 3 bases; junction bases outside the gene matches: 12. The CDR3 is 16 residues long. The germline CDR1 and CDR2 sequences are MDHEN and SYDVKM. CDR3 region: CASRPSGPTGDYGYTF. Written as DNA, the CDR3 is TGTGCCAGCAGACCTTCGGGGCCGACAGGGGACTATGGCTACACCTTC.

The rearrangement uses TRBV11-2 and TRBJ2-2, with 8 positions matching TRBD2. This CDR3 comprises 16 residues. CDR1 SGHAT and CDR2 FQNNGV come from the germline V gene. V shed 0 bases and J 5 bases; nucleotides not matched to a gene: 5. DNA for the CDR3: TGTGCCAGCAGCTTAGAGATAGCGGGACGGACCGGGGAGCTGTTTTTT. Protein product: CASSLEIAGRTGELFF.

The V and J genes are TRBV14 and TRBJ1-1; D is undetermined. Germline lookup yields CDR1 SGHDN and CDR2 FVKESK. V was pared by 3 bases and J by 5 bases, with 7 bases between. The CDR3 contains 12 residues. The DNA for the CDR3 is TGTGCCAGCAGCCACCACATGACTGAAGCTTTCTTT. This translates into CASSHHMTEAFF.

The chain employs TRBV28 and TRBJ1-5; 7 bases line up with TRBD1. V was clipped by 7 bases and J by 1 base; unmatched bases: 10. The CDR3 has 16 residues. Germline V gives CDR1 MDHEN, CDR2 SYDVKM. The CDR3 reads CASNPLGQTSNQPQHF. The CDR3 DNA sequence: TGTGCCAGCAACCCCCTGGGACAGACAAGCAATCAGCCCCAGCATTTT.

The CDR3 sequence: CASSTGDRVSQPQHF. CDR3 coding DNA: TGTGCCAGTAGTACCGGGGACAGGGTAAGTCAGCCCCAGCATTTT. The chain carries TRBV19 and TRBJ1-5, with 9 bases lining up with TRBD1. V was pared by 4 bases and J by 6 bases, with 7 bases of the junction left unmatched. This CDR3 is built from 15 residues. Per germline, CDR1 LNHDA and CDR2 SQIVND (reference sequence).